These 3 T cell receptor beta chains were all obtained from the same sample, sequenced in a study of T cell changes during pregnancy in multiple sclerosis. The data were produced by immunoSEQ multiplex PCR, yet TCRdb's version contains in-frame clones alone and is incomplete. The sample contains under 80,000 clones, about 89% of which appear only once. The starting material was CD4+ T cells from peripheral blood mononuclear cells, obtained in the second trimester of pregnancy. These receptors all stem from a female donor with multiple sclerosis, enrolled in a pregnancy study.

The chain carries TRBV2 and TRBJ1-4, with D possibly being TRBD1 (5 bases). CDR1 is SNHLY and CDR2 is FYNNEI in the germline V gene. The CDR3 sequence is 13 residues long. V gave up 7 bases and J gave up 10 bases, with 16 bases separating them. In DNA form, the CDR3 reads TGTGCCAGCATTCAGGGCAGTGTAGGAAAACTGTTTTTT. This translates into CASIQGSVGKLFF.

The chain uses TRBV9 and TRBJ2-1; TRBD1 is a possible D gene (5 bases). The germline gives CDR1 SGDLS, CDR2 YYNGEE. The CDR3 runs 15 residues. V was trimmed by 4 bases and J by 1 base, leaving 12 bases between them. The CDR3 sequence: CASSQTATSYNEQFF. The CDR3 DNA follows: TGTGCCAGCAGCCAGACAGCGACGTCCTACAATGAGCAGTTCTTC.

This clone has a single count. The CDR3 DNA follows: TGTGCCAGCAGCGTAGATCTGGGGCCCTACGAGCAGTACTTC. Encoded protein: CASSVDLGPYEQYF. This rearrangement joins TRBV9 to TRBJ2-7; the D gene is possibly TRBD1 (5 bases). CDR3 length: 14 amino acids. The ends were cut back, 0 bases at V and 2 bases at J, with 9 bases in the middle. CDR1 is SGDLS and CDR2 is YYNGEE in the germline V gene.